The 16 T cell receptor beta chains below all came from one sample that was sequenced in a study of tumor-infiltrating lymphocytes in glioblastoma multiforme. Three nested ARM-PCR rounds with V-beta and C-beta primers built TCRB libraries. One entry per CDR3 protein, called by TCRdb with MiXCR from the multiplex PCR reads. The sample lists 13,000 to 15,000 distinct CDR3 sequences, roughly 74% occurring once. Sequencing was performed on brain tumor tissue. These receptors all come from a male donor with glioblastoma.

A note on this clonotype: The missing conserved phenylalanine or tryptophan at the end of this CDR3 makes a read error likely. No DNA is shown, since the ends of the CDR3 on it are uncertain; the CDR3 is the one TCRdb lists. V is TRBV11-2 and J is TRBJ2-7; the table's D call TRBD1 went unverified against the DNA. Germline values: CDR1 SGHAT, CDR2 FQNNGV. The CDR3 is 15 residues long, ends included. The chain's CDR3 is CASSFSRDRVLEQCL.

In this sample, this clonotype turned up a few times. The CDR3 DNA sequence: TGTGCCAGCAGCAAGGACAGGGGTGACTACGAGCAGTACTTC. It codes for CASSKDRGDYEQYF. V is TRBV6-5 and J is TRBJ2-7, with 9 bases lining up with TRBD1. This CDR3 contains 14 residues. Trimming removed 6 bases from V and 3 bases from J; junction bases left unmatched: 6. CDR1 and CDR2 (germline): MNHEY, SVGAGI.

The V call is TRBV10-1, the J call TRBJ1-2, with a tentative D call TRBD1 (6 bases). The germline gives CDR1 WNHNN, CDR2 SYGVQD (reference sequence). Trimming shortened V by 1 base and J by 6 bases, and 18 bases separated the two germline ends. This CDR3 is built from 16 residues. CDR3 sequence: CASSELGALCWDGYTF. As DNA, the CDR3 is TGCGCCAGCAGTGAGTTGGGGGCGCTGTGTTGGGATGGCTACACCTTC.

The chain couples TRBV12-3 or TRBV12-4 to TRBJ2-1; TRBD1 is a possible D gene (5 bases). The CDR3 spans 13 residues. Trimming stripped 5 bases from V and 4 bases from J, with 9 bases between. This CDR3 reads CASSTGQYNEQFF. The CDR3 bases are TGTGCCAGCAGTACAGGACAATACAATGAGCAGTTCTTC.

The chain carries TRBV14 and TRBJ1-6; a possible D gene is TRBD1 (5 bases). V was pared by 0 bases and J by 13 bases, with 13 bases between. CDR1 SGHDN and CDR2 FVKESK come from the germline V gene. This CDR3 comprises 14 residues. CDR3 region: CASSQDGARAPLHF. The DNA of the CDR3 is TGTGCCAGCAGCCAAGACGGGGCGCGTGCGCCCCTCCACTTT. Based on the CDR3 plus reference TRBV14 and TRBJ1-6, the full variable domain is EAGVTQFPSHSVIEKGQTVTLRCDPISGHDNLYWYRRVMGKEIKFLLHFVKESKQDESGMPNNRFLAERTGGTYSTLKVQPAELEDSGVYFCASSQDGARAPLHFGNGTRLTVT.

Worth noting for this clonotype: A read error is possible here, since a much larger clone lies one base away. As the CDR3 is not closed by the conserved phenylalanine or tryptophan, this likely results from a read error. The chain couples TRBV29-1 to TRBJ2-7; TRBD1 agrees at 11 bases. The CDR3 covers 14 residues. V dropped 7 bases and J dropped 7; count of bases not matched to a gene: 12. Germline V lookup: CDR1 SQVTM, CDR2 ANQGSEA. The CDR3 spells CSARRTGGLGEQYS. Here the CDR3 DNA reads TGCAGCGCCCGCCGGACAGGGGGCTTGGGGGAGCAGTACTCC.

V and J are TRBV29-1 and TRBJ1-1; a possible D gene is TRBD1 (5 bases). CDR3 length equals 13 residues. Germline V lookup: CDR1 SQVTM, CDR2 ANQGSEA. The CDR3 spells CSCGSGTGREAFF. CDR3 in DNA: TGCAGTTGCGGATCGGGTACAGGCCGTGAAGCTTTCTTT.

A word on this clonotype: At one boundary the junction diverges from the germline segment, which might be a read error. The chain carries TRBV5-6 and TRBJ2-7; D is ambiguous. This CDR3 has 13 residues. Germline V lookup: CDR1 SGHDT, CDR2 YYEEEE. This CDR3 is CASGLTDLHEQYF. CDR3 coding DNA: TGTGCCAGCGGCTTGACTGATCTCCACGAGCAGTATTTC.

The V and J genes are TRBV20-1 and TRBJ2-1; D gene unclear. Between the trimmed V and J ends, which lost 2 bases and 5 bases, there was a span of 13 bases. There are 14 residues in the CDR3. Germline V gene data show CDR1 as DFQATT and CDR2 as SNEGSKA (reference sequence). DNA for the CDR3: TGCAGTGCTAGATCCTGGGCGGAGCACAATGAGCAGTTCTTC. Protein sequence: CSARSWAEHNEQFF.

With regard to this clonotype: The CDR3 ends on some other residue instead of the conserved phenylalanine or tryptophan, so this is likely a read error. The DNA is omitted, as the CDR3 cannot be located on it reliably, and the CDR3 follows TCRdb's listing. This sequence joins TRBV6-1 and TRBJ2-5; the DNA was not compared with TRBD1, the D call given in the table. Germline V gives CDR1 MNHNS, CDR2 SASEGT. The CDR3 length equals 15 residues, ends included. CDR3 region: CASSYTGMVQETPYS.

The gene calls are TRBV6-5 and TRBJ1-1; no firm D call. The CDR3 has 15 amino acids. Germline lookup yields CDR1 MNHEY and CDR2 SVGAGI. Trimming took 5 bases from V and 4 from J, leaving 17 bases between them. CDR3 loop: CASSVSPPVITEAFF. The CDR3 DNA follows: TGTGCCAGCAGTGTATCCCCCCCGGTAATCACTGAAGCTTTCTTT.

Concerning this clonotype itself: One junction end disagrees with the germline gene, perhaps due to a read error. This sequence joins TRBV6-5 and TRBJ2-7, with D unclear. CDR1 MNHEY and CDR2 SVGAGI come from the germline V gene. The CDR3 is made up of 15 amino acids. The CDR3 DNA reads TGTGCCAGTAGTTACTCCCTACAGCAGGCCCATGATCAGTACTTC. Protein sequence: CASSYSLQQAHDQYF.

This clonotype has a handful of counts. The J gene is TRBJ2-7, the V gene TRBV6-1; perhaps TRBD1 as D (5 bases). Per the germline V gene, CDR1 is MNHNS and CDR2 is SASEGT. The V end was cut by 8 bases, the J end by 0 bases, with 17 bases between. This CDR3 spans 15 amino acids. The CDR3 DNA reads TGTGCCAGCTTCCTAGATGTGGGGCTCTCCTACGAGCAGTACTTC. It yields the protein CASFLDVGLSYEQYF.

About this clonotype itself: A much larger clone lies one base from this, so it may be a read error. This rearrangement joins TRBV11-3 to TRBJ2-1; D gene ambiguous. This CDR3 contains 13 residues. Germline V gene lookup returns CDR1 SGHNT and CDR2 YENEEA. Trimming stripped 0 bases from V and 8 bases from J, with 8 bases between. The CDR3 nucleotides read TGTGCCAGCAGCTTAGAAAGGTTCCATGAGCAGTTCTTC. Its translation: CASSLERFHEQFF.

This clonotype has just one count. The chain combines TRBV6-5 with TRBJ1-6; 7 bases match TRBD1. The trim removed 11 bases at V and 12 bases at J, leaving 13 bases unmatched. The germline gives CDR1 MNHEY, CDR2 SVGAGI. The CDR3 totals 13 residues. The CDR3 sequence is CAGSHKGGGPLHF. The CDR3 bases are TGTGCCGGGAGTCACAAAGGGGGCGGACCCCTCCACTTT.

There are many counts of this clonotype. The chain links TRBV7-9 to TRBJ1-2; D is unresolved. V was shortened by 3 bases and J by 6 bases, with 5 bases between the two germline ends. The CDR3 has 11 residues. Germline loops: CDR1 SEHNR, CDR2 FQNEAQ (reference sequence). The CDR3 DNA reads as TGTGCCAGCAGCTTCGGAGATGGCTACACCTTC. Translation gives CASSFGDGYTF.